Reported below is one TCR beta chain. Its antigen is unknown. After removal of 0 bases from V and 9 bases from J, the junction contained 8 bases not matched to a gene. The CDR3 sequence is 15 residues long. The germline V gene encodes CDR1 PRHDT and CDR2 FYEKMQ (reference sequence). These data belong to a study of T cell repertoires in ileal Crohn's disease. Included were adult ileal or ileocolonic Crohn's patients indicated for ileocolonic resection. The assay was immunoSEQ multiplex PCR, and TCRdb's table has in-frame clones only and misses some. The sample lists 6,000 or so clones, 55% to 75% seen once, with roughly a tenth in the top ten. Overall study results and limits: Mucosal expansions were suggested to be mainly CD8 T cells.

The chain links TRBV13 to TRBJ1-5; 7 bases agree with TRBD1. Sequenced sample: ileal tissue. The sequence was obtained from an adult with Crohn's disease. CDR3 residues: CASSLGGGGPRPQHF. For the CDR3, the DNA is TGTGCCAGCAGCTTAGGAGGGGGCGGACCAAGGCCCCAGCATTTT. The full variable domain, in which reference TRBV13 and TRBJ1-5 provide the parts outside the CDR3, is AAGVIQSPRHLIKEKRETATLKCYPIPRHDTVYWYQQGPGQDPQFLISFYEKMQSDKGSIPDRFSAQQFSDYHSELNMSSLELGDSALYFCASSLGGGGPRPQHFGDGTRLSIL.